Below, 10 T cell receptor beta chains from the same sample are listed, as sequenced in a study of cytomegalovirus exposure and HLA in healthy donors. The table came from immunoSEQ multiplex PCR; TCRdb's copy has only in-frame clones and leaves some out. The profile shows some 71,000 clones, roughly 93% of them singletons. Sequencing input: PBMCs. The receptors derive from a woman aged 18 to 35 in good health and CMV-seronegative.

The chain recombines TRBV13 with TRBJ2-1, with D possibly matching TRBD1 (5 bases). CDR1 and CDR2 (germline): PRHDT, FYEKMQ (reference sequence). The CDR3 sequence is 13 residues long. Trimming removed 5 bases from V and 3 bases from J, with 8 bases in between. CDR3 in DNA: TGTGCCAGCAGCCCTAGGGGCTACAATGAGCAGTTCTTC. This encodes CASSPRGYNEQFF.

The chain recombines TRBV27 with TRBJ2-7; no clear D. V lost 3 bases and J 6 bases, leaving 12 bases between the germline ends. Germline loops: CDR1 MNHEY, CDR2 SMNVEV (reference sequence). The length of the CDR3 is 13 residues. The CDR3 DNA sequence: TGTGCCAGCAGTTTTACGAGACATGGCGAGCAGTACTTC. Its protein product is CASSFTRHGEQYF.

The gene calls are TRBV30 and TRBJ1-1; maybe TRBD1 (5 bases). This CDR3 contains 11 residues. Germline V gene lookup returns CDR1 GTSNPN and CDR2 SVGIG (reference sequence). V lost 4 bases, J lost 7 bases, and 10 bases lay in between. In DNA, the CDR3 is TGTGCCTGGATTCAGGGATTTGAAGCTTTCTTT. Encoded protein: CAWIQGFEAFF.

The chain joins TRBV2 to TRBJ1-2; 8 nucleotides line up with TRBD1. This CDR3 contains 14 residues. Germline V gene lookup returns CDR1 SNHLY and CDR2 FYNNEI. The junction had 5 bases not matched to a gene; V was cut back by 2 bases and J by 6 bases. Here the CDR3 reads CASSESQGADGYTF. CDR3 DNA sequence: TGTGCCAGCAGTGAAAGTCAGGGGGCGGATGGCTACACCTTC. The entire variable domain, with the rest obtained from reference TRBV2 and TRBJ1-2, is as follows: EPEVTQTPSHQVTQMGQEVILRCVPISNHLYFYWYRQILGQKVEFLVSFYNNEISEKSEIFDDQFSVERPDGSNFTLKIRSTKLEDSAMYFCASSESQGADGYTFGSGTRLTVV.

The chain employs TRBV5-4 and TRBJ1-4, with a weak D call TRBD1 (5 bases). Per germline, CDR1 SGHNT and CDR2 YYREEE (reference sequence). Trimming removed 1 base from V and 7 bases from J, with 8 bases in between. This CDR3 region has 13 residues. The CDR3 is CASSLRGAEKLFF. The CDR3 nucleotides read TGTGCCAGCAGCTTGCGCGGGGCTGAAAAACTGTTTTTT.

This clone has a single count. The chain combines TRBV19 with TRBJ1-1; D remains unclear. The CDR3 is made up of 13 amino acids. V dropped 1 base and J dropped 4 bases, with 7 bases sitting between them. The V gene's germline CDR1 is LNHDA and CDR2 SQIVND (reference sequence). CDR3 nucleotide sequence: TGTGCCAGTAGTATAGGAGGGCTCACTGAAGCTTTCTTT. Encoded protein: CASSIGGLTEAFF. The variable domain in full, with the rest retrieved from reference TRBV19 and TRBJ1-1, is DGGITQSPKYLFRKEGQNVTLSCEQNLNHDAMYWYRQDPGQGLRLIYYSQIVNDFQKGDIAEGYSVSREKKESFPLTVTSAQKNPTAFYLCASSIGGLTEAFFGQGTRLTVV.

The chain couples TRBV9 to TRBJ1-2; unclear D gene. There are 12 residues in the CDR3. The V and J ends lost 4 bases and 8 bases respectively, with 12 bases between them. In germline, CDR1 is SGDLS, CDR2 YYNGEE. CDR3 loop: CASSPGTGGYTF. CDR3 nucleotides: TGTGCCAGCAGCCCCGGCACGGGGGGCTACACCTTC.

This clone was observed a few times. The CDR3 spells CASSLYGSGQANQPQHF. The CDR3 DNA sequence: TGTGCCAGCAGTCTCTACGGCAGCGGGCAGGCCAATCAGCCCCAGCATTTT. The rearrangement uses TRBV28 and TRBJ1-5; D is undetermined. V was trimmed by 5 bases and J by 3 bases, leaving 20 bases between them. The length of the CDR3 is 17 residues. Per the germline V gene, CDR1 is MDHEN and CDR2 is SYDVKM.

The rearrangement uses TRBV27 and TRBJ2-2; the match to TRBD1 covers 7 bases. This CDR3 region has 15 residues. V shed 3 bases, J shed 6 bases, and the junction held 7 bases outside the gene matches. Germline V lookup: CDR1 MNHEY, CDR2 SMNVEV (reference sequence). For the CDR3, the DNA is TGTGCCAGCAGTTTTGGAGGAACAGGGGCCGGGGAGCTGTTTTTT. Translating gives CASSFGGTGAGELFF.

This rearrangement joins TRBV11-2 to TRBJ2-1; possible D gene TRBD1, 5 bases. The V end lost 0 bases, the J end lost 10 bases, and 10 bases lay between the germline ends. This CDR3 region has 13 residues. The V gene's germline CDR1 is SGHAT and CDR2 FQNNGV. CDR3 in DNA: TGTGCCAGCAGCTTAGATCTTCGACAGGAGCAGTTCTTC. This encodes CASSLDLRQEQFF.